This T cell receptor beta chain was recorded in a study of PD-1 blockade in classical Hodgkin lymphoma. Only a few counts were recorded for this clone. Measured with immunoSEQ multiplex PCR; TCRdb has only the in-frame clones, and not every one. The sample lists 15,000 to 20,000 clones, 70% to 75% seen once, with 2% to 3% in the top ten. Regarding time point: cycle 4 day 1 (C4D1), after less than 7 weeks of nivolumab. Exposure to brentuximab vedotin varied, and each patient had relapsed following autologous stem cell transplantation. CD4+ T cells were purified from thawed PBMCs by negative selection. This CDR3 is 13 amino acids long. Trimming shortened V by 7 bases and J by 2 bases, and 12 bases separated the two germline ends. The germline gives CDR1 MDHEN, CDR2 SYDVKM.

The source was CD4+ T cells from blood, collected before the fourth cycle of nivolumab. This receptor was obtained from a human donor with classical Hodgkin lymphoma. This chain joins TRBV28 and TRBJ2-7; D unresolved. This CDR3 is CASTIAGPYEQYF. The CDR3 DNA reads TGTGCCAGCACGATAGCCGGCCCCTACGAGCAGTACTTC.